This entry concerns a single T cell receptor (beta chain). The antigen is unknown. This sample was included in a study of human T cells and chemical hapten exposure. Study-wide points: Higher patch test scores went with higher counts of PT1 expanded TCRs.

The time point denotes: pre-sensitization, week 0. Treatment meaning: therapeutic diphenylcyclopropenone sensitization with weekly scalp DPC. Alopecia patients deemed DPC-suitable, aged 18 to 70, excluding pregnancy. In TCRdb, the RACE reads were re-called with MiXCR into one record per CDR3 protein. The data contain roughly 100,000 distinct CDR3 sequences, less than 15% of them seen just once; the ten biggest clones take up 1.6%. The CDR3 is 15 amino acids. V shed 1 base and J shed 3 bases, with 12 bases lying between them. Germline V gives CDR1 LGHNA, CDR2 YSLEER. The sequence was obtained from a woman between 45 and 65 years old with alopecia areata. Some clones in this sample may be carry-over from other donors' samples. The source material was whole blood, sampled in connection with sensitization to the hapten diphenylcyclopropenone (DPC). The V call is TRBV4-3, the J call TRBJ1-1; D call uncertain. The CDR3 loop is CASSQGLMGYTEAFF. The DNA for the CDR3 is TGCGCCAGCAGCCAAGGACTGATGGGATACACTGAAGCTTTCTTT.